The clone carrying this T cell receptor beta chain was seen once. This specimen belongs to a study of Graves' ophthalmopathy and Graves' hyperthyroidism. Other autoimmune disease, uncontrolled infection, pregnancy and lactation led to exclusion. TCR beta CDR3 regions were amplified from RNA transcripts. HTBI primers were used in a first-round RT-PCR, which preceded a second-round multiplex PCR. One entry per CDR3 protein results from TCRdb running MiXCR on the multiplex PCR reads. The data show about 410,000 distinct CDR3 sequences, around 17% seen once. This CDR3 spans 12 amino acids. The germline gives CDR1 MNHNS, CDR2 SASEGT. V was shortened by 11 bases and J by 3 bases, with 13 bases between the two germline ends.

This chain links TRBV6-1 with TRBJ1-1; weak D call: TRBD1 (6 bases). The receptor comes from a woman aged 18-29 years with Graves' ophthalmopathy. Material: peripheral blood. The chain's CDR3 is CASTRGDTEAFF. As DNA, the CDR3 is TGTGCCTCGACTAGGGGGGACACTGAAGCTTTCTTT.